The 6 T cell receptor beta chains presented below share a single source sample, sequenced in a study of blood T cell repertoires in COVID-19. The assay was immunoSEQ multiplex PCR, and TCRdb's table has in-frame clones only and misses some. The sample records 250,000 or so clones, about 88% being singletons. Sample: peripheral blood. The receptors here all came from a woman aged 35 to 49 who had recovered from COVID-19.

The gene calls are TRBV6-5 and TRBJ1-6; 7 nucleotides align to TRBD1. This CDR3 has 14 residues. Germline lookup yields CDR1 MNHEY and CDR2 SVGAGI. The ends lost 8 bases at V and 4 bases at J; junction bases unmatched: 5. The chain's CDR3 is CASHQTGYNSPLHF. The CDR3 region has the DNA TGTGCCAGCCACCAGACAGGGTATAATTCACCCCTCCACTTT.

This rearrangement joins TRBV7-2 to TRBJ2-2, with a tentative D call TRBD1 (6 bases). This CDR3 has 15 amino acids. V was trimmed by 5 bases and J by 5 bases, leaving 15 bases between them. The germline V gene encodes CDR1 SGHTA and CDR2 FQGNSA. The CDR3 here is CASSPQGSRTGELFF. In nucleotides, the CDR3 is TGTGCCAGCAGCCCCCAGGGGAGTCGGACCGGGGAGCTGTTTTTT.

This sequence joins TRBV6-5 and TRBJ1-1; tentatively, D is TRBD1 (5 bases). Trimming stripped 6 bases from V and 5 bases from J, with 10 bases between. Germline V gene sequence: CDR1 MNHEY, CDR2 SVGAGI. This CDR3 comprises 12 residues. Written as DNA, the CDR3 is TGTGCCAGCAGCCATGGGGCGACTGAAGCTTTCTTT. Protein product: CASSHGATEAFF.

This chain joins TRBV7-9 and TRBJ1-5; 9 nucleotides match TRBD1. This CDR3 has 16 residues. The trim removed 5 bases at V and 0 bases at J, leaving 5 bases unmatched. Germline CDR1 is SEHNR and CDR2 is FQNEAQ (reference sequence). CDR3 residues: CASSTGQGPSNQPQHF. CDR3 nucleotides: TGTGCCAGCAGCACCGGACAGGGGCCTAGCAATCAGCCCCAGCATTTT.

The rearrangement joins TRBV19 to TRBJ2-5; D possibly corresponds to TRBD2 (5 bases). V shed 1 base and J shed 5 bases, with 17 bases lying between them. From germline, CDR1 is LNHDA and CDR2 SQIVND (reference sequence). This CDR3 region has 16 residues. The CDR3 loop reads CASSIVGPGPGETQYF. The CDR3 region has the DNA TGTGCCAGTAGTATAGTGGGTCCCGGGCCGGGGGAGACCCAGTACTTC.

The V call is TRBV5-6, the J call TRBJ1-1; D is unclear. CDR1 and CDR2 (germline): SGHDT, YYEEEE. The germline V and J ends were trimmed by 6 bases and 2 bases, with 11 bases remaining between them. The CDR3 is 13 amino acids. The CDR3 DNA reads TGTGCCAGCACAACAGAAGATAACACTGAAGCTTTCTTT. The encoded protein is CASTTEDNTEAFF.